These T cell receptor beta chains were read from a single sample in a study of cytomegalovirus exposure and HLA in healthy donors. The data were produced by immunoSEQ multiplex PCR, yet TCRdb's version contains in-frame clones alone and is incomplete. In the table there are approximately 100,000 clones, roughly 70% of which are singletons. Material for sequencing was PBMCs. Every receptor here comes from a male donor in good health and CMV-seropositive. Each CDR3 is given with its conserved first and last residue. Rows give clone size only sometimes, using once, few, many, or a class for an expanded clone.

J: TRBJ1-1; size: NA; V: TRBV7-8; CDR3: CASSSSMNTEAFF
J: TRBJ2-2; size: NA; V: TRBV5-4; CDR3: CATSDRGQDTGELFF
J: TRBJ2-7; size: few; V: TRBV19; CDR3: CASSMGHKDEQYF
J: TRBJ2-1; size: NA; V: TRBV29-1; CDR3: CSDIGAPTYNEQFF
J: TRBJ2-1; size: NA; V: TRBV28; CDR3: CASSFSGGGYEQFF
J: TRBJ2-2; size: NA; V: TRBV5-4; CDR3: CASSSRNTGELFF
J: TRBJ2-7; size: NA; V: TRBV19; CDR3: CASSIAPGGSYEQYF
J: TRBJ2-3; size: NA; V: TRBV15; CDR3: CATSRGDEAGDTQYF
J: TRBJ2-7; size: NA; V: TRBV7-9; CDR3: CASSLGTGGSGPSYEQYF
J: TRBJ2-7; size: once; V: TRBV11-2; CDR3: CASSLGTGPYEQYF
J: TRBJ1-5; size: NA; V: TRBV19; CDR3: CASSWTGANQPQHF
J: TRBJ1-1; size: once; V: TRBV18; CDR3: CASSQERGRGNTEAFF
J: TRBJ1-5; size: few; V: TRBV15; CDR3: CATSRERGSNQPQHF
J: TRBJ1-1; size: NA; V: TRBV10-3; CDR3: CAISAGDIEAFF
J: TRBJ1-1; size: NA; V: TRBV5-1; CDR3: CASSFTANTEAFF
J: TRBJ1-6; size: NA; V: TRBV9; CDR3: CASSVAQGNSPLHF
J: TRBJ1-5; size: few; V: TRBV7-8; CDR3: CASSLGRGKDSNQPQHF
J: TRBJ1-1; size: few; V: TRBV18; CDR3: CASSAGTGVLNTEAFF
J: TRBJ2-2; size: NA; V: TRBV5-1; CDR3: CASRQTTGELFF
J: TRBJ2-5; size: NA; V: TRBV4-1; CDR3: CASSQEYREETQYF
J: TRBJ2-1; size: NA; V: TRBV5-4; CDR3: CASSLRRAYNEQFF
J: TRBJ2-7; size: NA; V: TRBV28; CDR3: CASTAPGQAEYEQYF
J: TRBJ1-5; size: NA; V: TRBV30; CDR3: CAWSVLWGENQPQHF
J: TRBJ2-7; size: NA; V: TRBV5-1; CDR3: CASSFWAGYEQYF
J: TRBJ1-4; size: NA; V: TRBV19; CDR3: CASSRGQVNEKLFF
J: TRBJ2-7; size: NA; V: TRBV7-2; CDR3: CASSRPGVYEQYF
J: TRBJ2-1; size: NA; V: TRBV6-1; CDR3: CASSEGQVGEQFF
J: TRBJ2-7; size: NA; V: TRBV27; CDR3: CASSTPGQGRYEQYF
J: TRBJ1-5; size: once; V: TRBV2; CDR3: CASEDRGGRQPQHF
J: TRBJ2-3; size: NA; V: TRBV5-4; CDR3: CASSEGTRSANTQYF
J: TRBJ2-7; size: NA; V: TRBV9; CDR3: CASSPGVLQTAYEQYF
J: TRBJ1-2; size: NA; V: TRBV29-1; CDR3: CSVDTVDYGYTF
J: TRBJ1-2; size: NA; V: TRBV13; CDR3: CASSSGTPGYGYTF
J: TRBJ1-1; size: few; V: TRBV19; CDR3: CASTSRNTEAFF
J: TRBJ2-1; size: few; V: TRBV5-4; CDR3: CASTVGPGQQYNEQFF
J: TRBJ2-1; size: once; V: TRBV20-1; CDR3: CSASWENEQFF
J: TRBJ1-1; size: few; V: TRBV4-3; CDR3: CASSQGLAGASEAFF
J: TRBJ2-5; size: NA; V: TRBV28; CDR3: CASSRGGAAQETQYF
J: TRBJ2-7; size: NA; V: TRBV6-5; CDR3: CASSNPRLAGGEQYF
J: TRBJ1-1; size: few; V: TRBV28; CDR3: CASSPLGRGYVTEAFF
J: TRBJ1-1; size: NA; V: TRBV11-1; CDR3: CASRSDRGRLNTEAFF
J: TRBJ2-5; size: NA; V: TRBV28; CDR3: CASSGTGTSEETQYF
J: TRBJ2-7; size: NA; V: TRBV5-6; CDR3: CASSFLAGGLTYEQYF
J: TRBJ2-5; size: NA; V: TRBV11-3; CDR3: CASSFFGGETQYF
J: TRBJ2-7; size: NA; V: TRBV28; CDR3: CASSLSALGAISYEQYF
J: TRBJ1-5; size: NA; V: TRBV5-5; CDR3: CASSPVNSNQPQHF
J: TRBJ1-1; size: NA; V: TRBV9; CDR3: CASSTNRGEAFF
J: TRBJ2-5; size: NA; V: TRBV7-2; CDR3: CASSLEGVETQYF